The entry that follows covers one T cell receptor (beta chain) sequence. One end of the junction does not line up with germline, which may come from a read error. The template, 500 ng total RNA, yielded TCR beta cDNA made with a constant-region primer. Amplification in three nested multiplex PCR rounds with slightly modified ARM-PCR gave rise to TCR beta libraries. TRBV1-TRBV30 forward primers and a C-beta reverse primer were used in the first two PCR rounds, which each ran for ten to eleven cycles. TCRdb reprocessed the multiplex PCR reads with MiXCR, giving one entry per CDR3 protein. This table holds approximately 120,000 distinct CDR3 sequences, 55% to 75% found once. This entry belongs to a study of tumor-infiltrating lymphocytes in primary liver carcinoma. On the study more broadly: Roughly 3.65 to 7.5 million productive TCRbeta reads came from each sample, comparable across tissue types.

Co-extracted RNA and DNA came from roughly 20-30 mg of unsorted bulk tissue. Viable tumor cells exceeded 75% in all tumor samples. CDR3 size: 13 residues. The source material was liver tumor tissue from sampling region 3. Subset in this sample: tumor region T3, left-lateral pole. The receptor was isolated from a woman aged 55-70 years with primary liver carcinoma and hepatitis B virus infection. This sequence joins TRBV12-3 or TRBV12-4 and TRBJ1-1, with 9 positions matching TRBD1. As DNA, the CDR3 is TGTGTCAGCAGCCGGGACAGGGTTACTGAAGTTTTCTTT. As protein: CVSSRDRVTEVFF.